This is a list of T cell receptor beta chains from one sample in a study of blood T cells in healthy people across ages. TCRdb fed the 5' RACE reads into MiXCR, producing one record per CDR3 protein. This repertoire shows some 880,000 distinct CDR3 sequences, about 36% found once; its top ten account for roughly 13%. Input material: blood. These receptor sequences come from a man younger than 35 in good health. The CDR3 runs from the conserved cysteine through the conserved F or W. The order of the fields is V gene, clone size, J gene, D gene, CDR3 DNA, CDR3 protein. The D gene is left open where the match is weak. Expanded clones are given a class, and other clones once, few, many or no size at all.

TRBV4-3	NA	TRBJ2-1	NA	TGCGCCAGCAGCCAAGATATGGGGGAGCAGTTCTTC	CASSQDMGEQFF
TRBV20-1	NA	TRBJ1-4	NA	TGCAGTGCTAGGGGGGGGTGGAATAATGAAAAACTGTTTTTT	CSARGGWNNEKLFF
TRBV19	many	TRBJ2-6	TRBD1	TGTGCCACCAGTGGGACAGGTTTCCTCTCTGGGGCCAACGTCCTGACTTTC	CATSGTGFLSGANVLTF
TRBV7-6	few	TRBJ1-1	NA	TGTGCCAGCAGCACCCGGGGGGGGTGGAACACTGAAGCTTTCTTT	CASSTRGGWNTEAFF
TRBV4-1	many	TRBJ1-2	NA	TGCGCCAGCAGCCAAGCGCAGGGGAACTATGGCTACACCTTC	CASSQAQGNYGYTF
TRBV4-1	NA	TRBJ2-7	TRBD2	TGTGCCATCAGCCAAGATCAGGGGACTAGCGGTTACGAGCAGTACTTC	CAISQDQGTSGYEQYF
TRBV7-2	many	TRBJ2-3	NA	TGTGCCAGCAGCTCGTCCGGGACTAGCACAGATACGCAGTATTTT	CASSSSGTSTDTQYF
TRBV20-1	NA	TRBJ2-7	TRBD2	TGCAGTGCTAGAGATGCGGGGGATTACAATGAGCAGTACTTC	CSARDAGDYNEQYF
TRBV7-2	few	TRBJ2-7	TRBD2	TGTGCCAGCAGCTTAAGGCGGGGGGGCCAATACGAGCAGTACTTC	CASSLRRGGQYEQYF
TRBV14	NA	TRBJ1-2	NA	TGTGCCAGCAGACCGGGCGATACCCGTGGCTATGGCTACACCTTC	CASRPGDTRGYGYTF
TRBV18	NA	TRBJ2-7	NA	TGTGCCAGCTCCTTTGGGCCGGACGAGCAGTACTTC	CASSFGPDEQYF
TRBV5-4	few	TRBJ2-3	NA	TGTGCCAGCAGCCCCTACACTAGCACAGATACGCAGTATTTT	CASSPYTSTDTQYF
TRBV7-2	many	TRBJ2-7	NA	TGTGCCAGCACCCCCCGGGCCTTAGGCTACGAGCAGTACTTC	CASTPRALGYEQYF
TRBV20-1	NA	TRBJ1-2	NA	TGCAGTGCTAGCCGGGGGGCGTGGGGCGGCTACACCTTC	CSASRGAWGGYTF
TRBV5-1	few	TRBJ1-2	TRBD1	TGCGCCAGCAGCTCGGGGACAGGAGTCTATGGCTACACCTTC	CASSSGTGVYGYTF
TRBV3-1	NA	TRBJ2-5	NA	TGTGCCAGCAGCCAAGATAAAAAGGGGGGGGGCCGAGAGACCCAGTACTTC	CASSQDKKGGGRETQYF
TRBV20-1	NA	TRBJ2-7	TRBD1	TGCAGTACTAGGGACAGCTACAATGAGCAGTACTTC	CSTRDSYNEQYF
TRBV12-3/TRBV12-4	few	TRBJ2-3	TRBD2	TGTGCCAGCAGTCCGGGACTAGCGGTAACCACAGATACGCAGTATTTT	CASSPGLAVTTDTQYF
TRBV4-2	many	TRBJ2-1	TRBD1	TGTGCCAGCAGCCCAACGGGACAGTACAATGAGCAGTTCTTC	CASSPTGQYNEQFF
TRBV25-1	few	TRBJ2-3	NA	TGTGCCAGCAGTGAATACGAGACAGATACGCAGTATTTT	CASSEYETDTQYF
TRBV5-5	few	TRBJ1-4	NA	TGTGCCAGCAGCCCCCGGACCAGGGGCATTAATGAAAAACTGTTTTTT	CASSPRTRGINEKLFF
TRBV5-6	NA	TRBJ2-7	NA	TGTGCCAGCAGCTTGGCGTGGGGCGGTGAGCAGTACTTC	CASSLAWGGEQYF
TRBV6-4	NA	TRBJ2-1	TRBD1	TGTGCCAGCAGTGAGTCCCCGGGACAGGGAATAAATGAGAAGTTCTTC	CASSESPGQGINEKFF
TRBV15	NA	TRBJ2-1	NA	TGTGCCACCAGCTCAAGCGGCGGTTTCAATGAGCAGTTCTTC	CATSSSGGFNEQFF
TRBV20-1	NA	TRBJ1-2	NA	TGCAGTGCTAGGGTCCTCCAGGGGAACTATGGCTACACCTTC	CSARVLQGNYGYTF
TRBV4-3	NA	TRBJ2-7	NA	TGCGCCAGCAGCCGCACGGATCGCTCCTACGAGCAGTACTTC	CASSRTDRSYEQYF
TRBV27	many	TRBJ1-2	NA	TGTGCCAGCACCAAAGCCTTGACAGGAAACTATGGCTACACCTTC	CASTKALTGNYGYTF
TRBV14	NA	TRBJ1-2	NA	TGTGCCGGCAGCCAGGACAACTATGGCTACACCTTC	CAGSQDNYGYTF
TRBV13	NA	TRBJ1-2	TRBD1	TGTGCCAGCAGCTTAGAAGGGGGCGCCGTGGATGGCTACACCTTC	CASSLEGGAVDGYTF
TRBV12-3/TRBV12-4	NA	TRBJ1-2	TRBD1	TGTGCCAGCAGGGACACAGGGGGGTCAGACTATGGCTACACCTTC	CASRDTGGSDYGYTF
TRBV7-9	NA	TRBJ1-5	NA	TGTGCCAGCAGCTTAGCGCCGGGTGGCCAGCCCCAGCATTTT	CASSLAPGGQPQHF
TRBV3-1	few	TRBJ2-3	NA	TGTGCCAGCAGCCTCCCTGGGGAAACAGATACGCAGTATTTT	CASSLPGETDTQYF
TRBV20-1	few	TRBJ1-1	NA	TGCAGTGCGATGGGGCACCCGGGTACTGAAGCTTTCTTT	CSAMGHPGTEAFF
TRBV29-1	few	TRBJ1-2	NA	TGCAGCGTCGAAGGAGGGGACTATGGCTACACCTTC	CSVEGGDYGYTF
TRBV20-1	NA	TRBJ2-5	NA	TGCAGTGCTGGAGAGGGGCGGCTGCTTAGACCCCGAGAGACCCAGTACTTC	CSAGEGRLLRPRETQYF
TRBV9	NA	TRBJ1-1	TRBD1	TGTGCCAGCAGCGAGACAGGGGTGAACACTGATGCTTTCTTT	CASSETGVNTDAFF
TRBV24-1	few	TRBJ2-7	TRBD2	TGTGCCACCAGTGATCCGGGACTACAGTACAATGAGCAGTACTTC	CATSDPGLQYNEQYF
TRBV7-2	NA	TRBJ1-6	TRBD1	TGTGCCAGCACCGGGAGGACAGGGGAGAATTCACCCCTCCACTTT	CASTGRTGENSPLHF
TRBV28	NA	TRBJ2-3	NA	TGTGCCAGCAGCCCCCCCAGGGGGGCAGATACGCAGTATTTT	CASSPPRGADTQYF
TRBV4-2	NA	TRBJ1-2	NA	TGTGCCAGCAGCCAAGATTTCAGGGAAGGTCGGAACTATGGCTACACCTTC	CASSQDFREGRNYGYTF
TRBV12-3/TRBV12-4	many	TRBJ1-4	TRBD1	TGTGCCACCAGGGACAGGGAGCATGAAAAACTGTTTTTT	CATRDREHEKLFF
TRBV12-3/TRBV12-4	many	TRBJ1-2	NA	TGTGCCAGCAGCCTCACAAATAACTATGGCTACACCTTC	CASSLTNNYGYTF
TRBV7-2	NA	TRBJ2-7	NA	TGTGCCAGCACCGCGGACACTTATGGGCCCTACGAGCAGTACTTC	CASTADTYGPYEQYF
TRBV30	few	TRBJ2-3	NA	TGTGCCTGGAGTGGGACTTTTGATACGCAGTATTTT	CAWSGTFDTQYF
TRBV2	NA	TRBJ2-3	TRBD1	TGTGCCAGCAGGAATAGGGACAGGACTCGTAATACGCAGTATTTT	CASRNRDRTRNTQYF
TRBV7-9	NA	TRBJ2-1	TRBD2	TGTGCCAGCAGCCCACCGGGACTAGCGGGGTCACGATACGGTGAGCAGTTCTTC	CASSPPGLAGSRYGEQFF
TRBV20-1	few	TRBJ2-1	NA	TGCAGTGCTAGAGATCTTCGAGCGGAGAGCTCCTACAATGAGCAGTTCTTC	CSARDLRAESSYNEQFF
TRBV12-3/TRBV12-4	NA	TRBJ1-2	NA	TGTGCCAGCAGTTTAGCGCGACAATCTGGCTACACCTTC	CASSLARQSGYTF
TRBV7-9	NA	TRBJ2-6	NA	TGTGCCAGCAGCCCTGCAATTGGAGCGGGGGCCAACGTCCTGACTTTC	CASSPAIGAGANVLTF
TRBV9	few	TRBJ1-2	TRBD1	TGTGCCAGCAGCTTCGGACAGGGAAGTACAGACTATGGCTACACCTTC	CASSFGQGSTDYGYTF
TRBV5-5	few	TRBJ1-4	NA	TGTGCCAGCAGCTCTAACAGGGTCGTTGTTGAAAAACTGTTTTTT	CASSSNRVVVEKLFF
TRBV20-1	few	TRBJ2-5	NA	TGCAGTGCTAGAAATACCCGGGGCAGCCAAGAGACCCAGTACTTC	CSARNTRGSQETQYF
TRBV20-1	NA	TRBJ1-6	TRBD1	TGCAGTGCTAGAGATCGTGGACAGGGGCCACCCCTCCACTTT	CSARDRGQGPPLHF